These 4 T cell receptor beta chains originate from one sample sequenced in a study of CD8 T cells in Susac syndrome. The RNA input was roughly 0.45 to 1 ug, and it was reverse transcribed with random hexamers. TCRdb re-derived calls from the immunoSEQ multiplex PCR reads in MiXCR, one entry per CDR3 protein. The sample carries some 260,000 distinct CDR3 sequences, about 85% recorded once. The specimen sequenced was CD8+ T cells from PBMCs. The source is a human donor with multiple sclerosis.

V gene TRBV3-1 combines with J gene TRBJ2-1; unclear D gene. Germline values: CDR1 LGHDT, CDR2 YNNKEL (reference sequence). Trimming cost V 0 bases and J 4 bases, with 10 bases left between them. The CDR3 runs to 15 residues. The CDR3 sequence is CASSQDKGPYNEQFF. The CDR3 coding sequence is TGTGCCAGCAGCCAAGATAAAGGGCCTTACAATGAGCAGTTCTTC.

This chain links TRBV12-3 or TRBV12-4 with TRBJ2-1; D possibly corresponds to TRBD2 (5 bases). CDR3 size: 13 residues. Trimming cost V 11 bases and J 0 bases, with 11 bases left between them. CDR3 protein: CAQAADSYNEQFF. In DNA form, the CDR3 reads TGTGCCCAGGCAGCGGACTCCTACAATGAGCAGTTCTTC.

This CDR3 is CASSPSLAFSYEQYF. In nucleotides, the CDR3 is TGTGCCAGCAGCCCTTCCCTGGCTTTCTCCTACGAGCAGTACTTC. This rearrangement joins TRBV9 to TRBJ2-7, with D hard to call. Germline values: CDR1 SGDLS, CDR2 YYNGEE. V was shortened by 4 bases and J by 0 bases, with 14 bases between the two germline ends. This CDR3 has 15 residues.

This sequence joins TRBV3-1 and TRBJ2-7, with D possibly TRBD2 on 5 matching bases. There are 16 residues in the CDR3. CDR1 and CDR2 from the germline V gene are LGHDT and YNNKEL (reference sequence). Deletions cut 1 base from V and 5 bases from J, with 18 bases between. The CDR3 DNA is TGTGCCAGCAGCCAAGTCATTGGAGGCCTCGGGGACGAGCAGTACTTC. Encoded protein: CASSQVIGGLGDEQYF.